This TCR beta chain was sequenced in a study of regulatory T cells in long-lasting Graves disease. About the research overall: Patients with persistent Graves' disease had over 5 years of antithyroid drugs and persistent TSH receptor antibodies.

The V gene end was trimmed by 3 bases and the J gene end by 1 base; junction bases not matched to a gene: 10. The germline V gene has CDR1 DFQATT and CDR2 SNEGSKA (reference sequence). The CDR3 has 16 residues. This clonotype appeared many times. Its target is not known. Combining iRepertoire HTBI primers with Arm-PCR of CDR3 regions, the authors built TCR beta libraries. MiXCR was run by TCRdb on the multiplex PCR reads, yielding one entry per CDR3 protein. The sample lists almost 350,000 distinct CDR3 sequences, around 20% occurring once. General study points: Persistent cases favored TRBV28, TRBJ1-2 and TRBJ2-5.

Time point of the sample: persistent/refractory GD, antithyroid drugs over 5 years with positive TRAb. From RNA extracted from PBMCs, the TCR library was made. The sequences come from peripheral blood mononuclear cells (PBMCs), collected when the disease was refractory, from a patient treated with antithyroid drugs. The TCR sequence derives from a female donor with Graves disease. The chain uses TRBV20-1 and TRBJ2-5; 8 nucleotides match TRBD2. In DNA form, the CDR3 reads TGCAGTGCTAGTACACTTCGGCGGGAGGCCCAAGAGACCCAGTACTTC. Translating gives CSASTLRREAQETQYF.